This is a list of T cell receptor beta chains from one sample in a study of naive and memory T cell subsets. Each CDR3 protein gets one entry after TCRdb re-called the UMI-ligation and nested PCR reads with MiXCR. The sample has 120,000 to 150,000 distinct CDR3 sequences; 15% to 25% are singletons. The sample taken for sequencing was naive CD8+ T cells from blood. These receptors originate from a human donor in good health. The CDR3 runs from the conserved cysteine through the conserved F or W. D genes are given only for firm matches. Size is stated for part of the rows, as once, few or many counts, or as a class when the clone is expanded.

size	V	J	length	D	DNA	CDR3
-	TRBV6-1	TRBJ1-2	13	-	TGTGCCAGCAGTGAAGGGTTTAACTATGGCTACACCTTC	CASSEGFNYGYTF
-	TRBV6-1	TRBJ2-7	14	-	TGTGCCAGCAGTGAACTCGACGGCTCCTACGAGCAGTACTTC	CASSELDGSYEQYF
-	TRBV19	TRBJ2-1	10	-	TGTGCCAGTTGGGACAATGAGCAGTTCTTC	CASWDNEQFF
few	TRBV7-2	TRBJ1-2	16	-	TGTGCCAGCAGCATTAGAGGGACCGGTCTCCCTGATGGCTACACCTTC	CASSIRGTGLPDGYTF
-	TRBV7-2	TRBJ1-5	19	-	TGTGCCAGCAGCTTAGGTAGTATATTTGGCACAGGGTCGAATCAGCCCCAGCATTTT	CASSLGSIFGTGSNQPQHF
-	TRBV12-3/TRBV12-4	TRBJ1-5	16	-	TGTGCCAGCAGTTTAGATTGGTGGGAGGGCAATCAGCCCCAGCATTTT	CASSLDWWEGNQPQHF
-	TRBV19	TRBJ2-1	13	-	TGTGGCTCGGCAGAGTTGGAGTCTAATGAGCAGTTCTTC	CGSAELESNEQFF
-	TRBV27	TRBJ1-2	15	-	TGTGCCAGCAGTTTAGTGTTGGGCAGCATCTATGGCTACACCTTC	CASSLVLGSIYGYTF
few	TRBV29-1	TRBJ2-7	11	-	TGCAGCGTTGAGAGCTCCTACGAGCAGTACTTC	CSVESSYEQYF
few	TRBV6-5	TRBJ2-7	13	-	TGTGCCAGCAGCTCAGGGTTTAGCGACGAGCAGTACTTC	CASSSGFSDEQYF
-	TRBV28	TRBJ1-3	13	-	TGTGCCATCTCTGACAACTCTGGAAACACCATATATTTT	CAISDNSGNTIYF
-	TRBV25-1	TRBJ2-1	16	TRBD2	TGTGCCAGCAGTGAACACGAGCGGGAGGGCCTCTATGAGCAGTTCTTC	CASSEHEREGLYEQFF
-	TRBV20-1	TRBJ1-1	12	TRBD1	TGCAGTGCTAGAACAGGGGGCGCGGAAGCTTTCTTT	CSARTGGAEAFF
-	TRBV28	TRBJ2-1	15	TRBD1	TGTGCCAGCAGTCGTGACAGGGTAGATCGGGATGAGCAGTTCTTC	CASSRDRVDRDEQFF
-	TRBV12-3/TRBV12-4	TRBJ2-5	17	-	TGTGCCAGCAGTTTATCTAACGGACCACAGACCCAAGAGACCCAGTACTTC	CASSLSNGPQTQETQYF
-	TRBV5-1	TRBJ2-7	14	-	TGCGCCAGCAGCCTGGAACCTCAGGGGAACGAGCAGTACTTC	CASSLEPQGNEQYF
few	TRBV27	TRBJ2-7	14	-	TGTGCCAGCAGTTTAGGGACGAAGACCTACGAGCAGTACTTC	CASSLGTKTYEQYF
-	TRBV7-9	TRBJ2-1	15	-	TGTGCCAGCAGCTTAGGGGGACCCGCTGGCCATGAGCAGTTCTTC	CASSLGGPAGHEQFF